These 20 T cell receptor beta chains were all obtained from the same sample, sequenced in a study of cytomegalovirus exposure and HLA in healthy donors. The primer mix had 60 Vbeta and 13 Jbeta primers. Measured with immunoSEQ multiplex PCR; TCRdb has only the in-frame clones, and not every one. The sample lists 100,000 to 150,000 clones; around four fifths were seen once. The source material was PBMCs. These receptors came from a woman aged 40 to 50 in good health and CMV-seronegative.

This chain links TRBV10-3 with TRBJ1-2, with a tentative D call TRBD1 (5 bases). CDR3 size: 16 residues. V lost 3 bases and J 7 bases, leaving 21 bases between the germline ends. CDR1 and CDR2 (germline): ENHRY, SYGVKD. The CDR3 is CAISDLGGAGGGGYTF. Written as DNA, the CDR3 is TGTGCCATCAGTGACCTCGGAGGGGCGGGAGGTGGTGGCTACACCTTC.

The chain joins TRBV7-9 to TRBJ2-7, with 7 positions matching TRBD1. V shed 2 bases and J 6 bases; nucleotides not matched to a gene: 7. This CDR3 comprises 14 residues. Germline loops: CDR1 SEHNR, CDR2 FQNEAQ (reference sequence). This CDR3 reads CASSLQGQLGEQYF. DNA of the CDR3: TGTGCCAGCAGCTTACAGGGACAGCTAGGCGAGCAGTACTTC.

This clone was picked up a small number of times. The chain uses TRBV2 and TRBJ2-5; weak D call: TRBD2 (5 bases). The CDR3 consists of 12 residues. Germline V gene sequence: CDR1 SNHLY, CDR2 FYNNEI. Trimming left V 3 bases short and J 5 bases short, with 7 bases between. The CDR3 DNA is TGTGCCAGCAGTGACTCGGGGGAGACCCAGTACTTC. Amino acids: CASSDSGETQYF.

The chain joins TRBV6-6 to TRBJ2-7, with D tentatively TRBD1 (5 bases). V dropped 4 bases and J dropped 3 bases, with 10 bases sitting between them. Germline lookup yields CDR1 MNHNY and CDR2 SVGAGI (reference sequence). The CDR3 loop spans 13 amino acids. The CDR3 DNA reads as TGTGCCAGCAGTTTGCAGGGTCTCTACGAGCAGTACTTC. It specifies CASSLQGLYEQYF.

The J gene is TRBJ1-2, the V gene TRBV18; a weak D match, TRBD1 (5 bases). The V end lost 3 bases, the J end lost 2 bases, and 13 bases lay between the germline ends. This CDR3 has 15 amino acids. Germline V gives CDR1 KGHSH, CDR2 LQKENI. The CDR3 nucleotides read TGTGCCAGCTCACCTAGAGTGGGGCCCAACTATGGCTACACCTTC. Its translation: CASSPRVGPNYGYTF. Full variable domain (missing parts from reference TRBV18 and TRBJ1-2): NAGVMQNPRHLVRRRGQEARLRCSPMKGHSHVYWYRQLPEEGLKFMVYLQKENIIDESGMPKERFSAEFPKEGPSILRIQQVVRGDSAAYFCASSPRVGPNYGYTFGSGTRLTVV.

This sequence joins TRBV14 and TRBJ2-7, with D maybe TRBD2 (5 bases). Per germline, CDR1 SGHDN and CDR2 FVKESK. The CDR3 covers 15 residues. The V end was cut by 0 bases, the J end by 7 bases, with 16 bases between. For the CDR3, the DNA is TGTGCCAGCAGCCAAGACCTAGCACGTCTAGGAGAGCAGTACTTC. Amino acids: CASSQDLARLGEQYF.

This CDR3 is CATSRDDNYEQYF. CDR3 nucleotide sequence: TGTGCCACCAGCAGAGATGACAACTACGAGCAGTACTTC. The rearrangement uses TRBV15 and TRBJ2-7; D is uncertain. The CDR3 sequence is 13 residues long. Germline V gene lookup returns CDR1 LNHNV and CDR2 YYDKDF (reference sequence). Trimming shortened V by 0 bases and J by 3 bases, and 6 bases separated the two germline ends.

Points on this clone: Other DNA sequences of this sample code for an identical CDR3. This chain uses TRBV28 with TRBJ1-1, with a weak D call TRBD1 (6 bases). The CDR3 is 11 amino acids. Trimming took 6 bases from V and 5 from J, leaving 7 bases between them. The germline CDR1 and CDR2 sequences are MDHEN and SYDVKM. CDR3 in DNA: TGTGCCAGCAGGAGGGGGACTGAAGCTTTCTTT. Translated: CASRRGTEAFF.

The chain combines TRBV14 with TRBJ1-3; D gene uncertain. The V gene's germline CDR1 is SGHDN and CDR2 FVKESK. Trimming cost V 1 base and J 4 bases, with 8 bases left between them. The CDR3 loop spans 14 amino acids. DNA of the CDR3: TGTGCCAGCAGCCAAGTGAGGGTCGGAAACACCATATATTTT. It codes for CASSQVRVGNTIYF.

The gene calls are TRBV19 and TRBJ1-5; D is unresolved. Germline lookup yields CDR1 LNHDA and CDR2 SQIVND (reference sequence). The V end was cut by 4 bases, the J end by 4 bases, with 5 bases between. This CDR3 spans 12 amino acids. CDR3 sequence reads: CASSTNNQPQHF. Written as DNA, the CDR3 is TGTGCCAGTAGTACTAATAATCAGCCCCAGCATTTT.

J is TRBJ1-5 and V is TRBV7-8, with 7 positions matching TRBD1. There are 14 residues in the CDR3. V lost 1 base, J lost 9 bases, and 6 bases stayed unmatched. From germline, CDR1 is SGHVS and CDR2 FQNEAQ. The CDR3 is CASSLGTGIVPQHF. The CDR3 region has the DNA TGTGCCAGCAGCTTAGGGACAGGTATTGTGCCCCAGCATTTT.

This rearrangement joins TRBV10-3 to TRBJ2-1; D is perhaps TRBD1 (6 bases). The V and J ends lost 0 bases and 1 base respectively, with 19 bases between them. Looked up from germline, CDR1 is ENHRY and CDR2 is SYGVKD. The CDR3 spans 19 residues. CDR3 region: CAISESEDRLGWSYNEQFF. The DNA of the CDR3 is TGTGCCATCAGTGAGTCGGAGGACAGACTGGGGTGGTCCTACAATGAGCAGTTCTTC.

This clone was seen more than once but under ten times. The chain links TRBV25-1 to TRBJ1-2; 12 bases fit TRBD1. CDR3 length equals 15 residues. The trim removed 2 bases at V and 4 bases at J, leaving 2 bases unmatched. CDR1 and CDR2 (germline): MGHDK, SYGVNS. The CDR3: CASSEGTGGSYGYTF. The CDR3 DNA is TGTGCCAGCAGTGAAGGGACAGGGGGCAGCTATGGCTACACCTTC.

This sequence joins TRBV7-9 and TRBJ1-2, with a weak D call TRBD1 (6 bases). The CDR3 is 16 amino acids. CDR1 and CDR2 (germline): SEHNR, FQNEAQ (reference sequence). Between the trimmed V and J ends, which lost 1 base and 4 bases, there was a span of 16 bases. The CDR3 DNA is TGTGCCAGCAGCTTAGAGGCAGGGGCAGGTCCCTATGGCTACACCTTC. Translation: CASSLEAGAGPYGYTF. The complete variable domain, with remaining parts taken from reference TRBV7-9 and TRBJ1-2, reads DTGVSQNPRHKITKRGQNVTFRCDPISEHNRLYWYRQTLGQGPEFLTYFQNEAQLEKSRLLSDRFSAERPKGSFSTLEIQRTEQGDSAMYLCASSLEAGAGPYGYTFGSGTRLTVV.

This clone was counted a few times. The chain carries TRBV5-6 and TRBJ1-1; D is unresolved. This CDR3 is 13 amino acids long. Germline V lookup: CDR1 SGHDT, CDR2 YYEEEE. V was clipped by 4 bases and J by 3 bases, with 10 bases between them. This CDR3 reads CASSRWSDTEAFF. CDR3 DNA sequence: TGTGCCAGCAGCCGGTGGTCGGACACTGAAGCTTTCTTT.

V usage is TRBV28 and J usage is TRBJ2-1; TRBD1 agrees at 7 bases. Germline CDR1 MDHEN, CDR2 SYDVKM. Trimming took 5 bases from V and 0 from J; bases not matched to a gene: 7. This CDR3 is built from 16 residues. The CDR3 is CASSTGQASSYNEQFF. In DNA, the CDR3 is TGTGCCAGCAGTACAGGACAGGCGAGCTCCTACAATGAGCAGTTCTTC.

The chain joins TRBV27 to TRBJ1-1, with D tentatively TRBD1 (5 bases). In germline, CDR1 is MNHEY, CDR2 SMNVEV (reference sequence). The V end lost 0 bases, the J end lost 0 bases, and 14 bases lay between the germline ends. The CDR3 runs 17 residues. CDR3 in amino acids: CASSLSVGGLMNTEAFF. The CDR3 DNA follows: TGTGCCAGCAGTTTATCGGTCGGGGGGTTAATGAACACTGAAGCTTTCTTT.

V and J are TRBV6-6 and TRBJ2-4; TRBD1 aligns across 7 bases. The V gene's germline CDR1 is MNHNY and CDR2 SVGAGI (reference sequence). The ends lost 4 bases at V and 4 bases at J; junction bases unmatched: 7. The CDR3 is 15 residues long. The CDR3 loop is CASSSADRVKNIQYF. Written as DNA, the CDR3 is TGTGCCAGCAGTTCCGCCGACAGGGTTAAAAACATTCAGTACTTC.

The chain employs TRBV28 and TRBJ2-5; TRBD2 agrees at 14 bases. TRBJ2-7 explains the end of the DNA better; the J call may be wrong. CDR3 length: 20 residues. Germline V lookup: CDR1 MDHEN, CDR2 SYDVKM. The CDR3 spells CASSRIPAGTSGSLSYEQYF. CDR3 sequence (DNA): TGTGCCAGCTCACGAATCCCAGCCGGGACTAGCGGGAGCCTCTCCTACGAGCAGTACTTC.

A word on this clone: The sample has other DNA sequences that encode this CDR3 too. The rearrangement joins TRBV29-1 to TRBJ1-1; perhaps TRBD1 as D (5 bases). Trimming cost V 6 bases and J 4 bases, with 9 bases left between them. Looked up from germline, CDR1 is SQVTM and CDR2 is ANQGSEA. The CDR3 runs to 11 residues. CDR3: CSVGGGTEAFF. CDR3 coding DNA: TGCAGCGTAGGCGGGGGCACTGAAGCTTTCTTT.